Sequencing of this T cell receptor (beta chain) was carried out in a study of PD-1 blockade in classical Hodgkin lymphoma. Notes on the study in general: By C4D1 there was a significant rise in CD4+ TCR diversity but not in CD8+ TCR diversity.

The CDR3 runs 21 residues. The germline V gene encodes CDR1 GTSNPN and CDR2 SVGIG (reference sequence). V was cut by 0 bases and J by 0 bases, with 27 bases left in between. Profiled with immunoSEQ multiplex PCR; TCRdb holds only in-frame clones, not every one. The sample gives around 66,000 clones, about two thirds of which show up once; 7% to 10% is in the top ten. Concerning this clone: Its antigen is unidentified.

In every patient, relapse followed autologous stem cell transplantation, while exposure to brentuximab vedotin differed. The V and J genes are TRBV30 and TRBJ2-1, with a tentative D call TRBD2 (6 bases). The sequence derives from a human donor with classical Hodgkin lymphoma. The material sequenced was peripheral blood mononuclear cells (PBMCs), taken before the second cycle of nivolumab. CDR3 DNA: TGTGCCTGGAGTGTGGGGACTCGCGATCCTGATTTTTTGAGCTCCTACAATGAGCAGTTCTTC. Translating it yields CAWSVGTRDPDFLSSYNEQFF. Variable domain in full (rest from reference TRBV30 and TRBJ2-1): SQTIHQWPATLVQPVGSPLSLECTVEGTSNPNLYWYRQAAGRGLQLLFYSVGIGQISSEVPQNLSASRPQDRQFILSSKKLLLSDSGFYLCAWSVGTRDPDFLSSYNEQFFGPGTRLTVL.